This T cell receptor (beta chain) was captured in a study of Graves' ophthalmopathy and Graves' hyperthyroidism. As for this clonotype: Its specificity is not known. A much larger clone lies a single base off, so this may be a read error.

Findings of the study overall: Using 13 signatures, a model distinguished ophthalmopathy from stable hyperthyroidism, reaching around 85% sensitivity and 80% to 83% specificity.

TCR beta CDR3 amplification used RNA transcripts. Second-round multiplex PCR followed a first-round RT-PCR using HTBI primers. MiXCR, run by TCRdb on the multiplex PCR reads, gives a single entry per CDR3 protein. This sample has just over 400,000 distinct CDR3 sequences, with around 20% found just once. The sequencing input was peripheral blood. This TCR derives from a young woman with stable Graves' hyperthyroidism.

The CDR3 here is CASSFVQGSGTETKYF. CDR3 nucleotide sequence: TGCGCCAGCAGCTTTGTCCAGGGTTCGGGGACGGAGACCAAGTACTTC. The rearrangement joins TRBV5-1 to TRBJ2-5; the D gene could be TRBD1 or TRBD2 (5 bases each). The CDR3 is 16 residues long. Germline loops: CDR1 SGHRS, CDR2 YFSETQ.